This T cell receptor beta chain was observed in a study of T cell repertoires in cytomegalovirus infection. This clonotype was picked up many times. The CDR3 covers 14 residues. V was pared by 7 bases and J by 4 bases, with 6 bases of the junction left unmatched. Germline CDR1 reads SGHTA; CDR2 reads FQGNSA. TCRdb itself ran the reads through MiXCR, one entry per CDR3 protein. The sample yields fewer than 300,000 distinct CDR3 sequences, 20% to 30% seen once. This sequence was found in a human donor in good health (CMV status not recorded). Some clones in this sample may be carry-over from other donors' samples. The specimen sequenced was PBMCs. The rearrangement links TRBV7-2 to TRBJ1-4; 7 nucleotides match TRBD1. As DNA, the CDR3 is TGTGCCAGCACCAGGACAGGTGTTAATGAAAAACTGTTTTTT. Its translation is CASTRTGVNEKLFF.